These T cell receptor beta chains were read from a single sample in a study of PD-1 blockade in mismatch repair-deficient tumors. Method: immunoSEQ multiplex PCR; TCRdb's copy keeps in-frame clones and lacks some. Of approximately 22,000 clones in the sample, approximately 85% were seen once. This specimen was peripheral blood, taken 2 weeks after starting pembrolizumab. Source of these receptors: an adult with mismatch repair-deficient cancer. Both conserved end residues are part of each CDR3. The D gene is left open where the match is weak. Rows may omit the clone size; those that give it use once, few, many or a size class.

cdr3_nt: TGCAGCGTCGTAAGGGACGGTAGCACAGATACGCAGTATTTT
cdr3_aa: CSVVRDGSTDTQYF
cdr3_length: 14
v_call: TRBV29-1
j_call: TRBJ2-3
d_call: -
clone_size: -

cdr3_nt: TGTGCCAGCAGCTTTACCGGACAGGGGAGCTCCTACGAGCAGTACTTC
cdr3_aa: CASSFTGQGSSYEQYF
cdr3_length: 16
v_call: TRBV28
j_call: TRBJ2-7
d_call: TRBD1
clone_size: -

cdr3_nt: TGTGCCAGCAGACCGACAGGAACGAACACTGAAGCTTTCTTT
cdr3_aa: CASRPTGTNTEAFF
cdr3_length: 14
v_call: TRBV28
j_call: TRBJ1-1
d_call: -
clone_size: -

cdr3_nt: TGTGCCAGCAGTTTGGCCCATTCCTCGGGCACAGATACGCAGTATTTT
cdr3_aa: CASSLAHSSGTDTQYF
cdr3_length: 16
v_call: TRBV27
j_call: TRBJ2-3
d_call: -
clone_size: -

cdr3_nt: TGTGCCAGCAGTCGGCGGGAGGTCTACAATGAGCAGTTCTTC
cdr3_aa: CASSRREVYNEQFF
cdr3_length: 14
v_call: TRBV6-5
j_call: TRBJ2-1
d_call: TRBD2
clone_size: once

cdr3_nt: TGCGCCAGCAGTGAGAAGGTAGCGGGAGATCGCTCCTACAATGAGCAGTTCTTC
cdr3_aa: CASSEKVAGDRSYNEQFF
cdr3_length: 18
v_call: TRBV10-2
j_call: TRBJ2-1
d_call: TRBD2
clone_size: -

cdr3_nt: TGTGCCAGCACTAAGCTAGCGGATAGCTACGAGCAGTACTTC
cdr3_aa: CASTKLADSYEQYF
cdr3_length: 14
v_call: TRBV2
j_call: TRBJ2-7
d_call: TRBD2
clone_size: -

cdr3_nt: TGTGCCATCAGTGAGACAGGGGTCTCCTACGAGCAGTACTTC
cdr3_aa: CAISETGVSYEQYF
cdr3_length: 14
v_call: TRBV10-3
j_call: TRBJ2-7
d_call: TRBD1
clone_size: few

cdr3_nt: TGTGCCAGCAGCGGTGAGCGCGGAATGTCTGATGAGCAGTTCTTC
cdr3_aa: CASSGERGMSDEQFF
cdr3_length: 15
v_call: TRBV14
j_call: TRBJ2-1
d_call: -
clone_size: -

cdr3_nt: TGTGCCAGCAGCTTACCCTCTGAGGGCGCCGGGGCCAACGTCCTGACTTTC
cdr3_aa: CASSLPSEGAGANVLTF
cdr3_length: 17
v_call: TRBV11-2
j_call: TRBJ2-6
d_call: -
clone_size: -

cdr3_nt: TGTGCTAGTGGCCTAGACGGACCCTACGAGCAGTACTTC
cdr3_aa: CASGLDGPYEQYF
cdr3_length: 13
v_call: TRBV12-5
j_call: TRBJ2-7
d_call: -
clone_size: -

cdr3_nt: TGTGCCAGCAGGGACTCCTATGGCTACACCTTC
cdr3_aa: CASRDSYGYTF
cdr3_length: 11
v_call: TRBV28
j_call: TRBJ1-2
d_call: -
clone_size: -